These T cell receptor beta chains were read from a single sample in a study of shared clonotypes between healthy human individuals. Sequenced by immunoSEQ multiplex PCR; TCRdb stores in-frame clones only, minus some. The table includes 1.5 million to 2.5 million clones, approximately 94% detected once. The sequencing sample was made of naive CD8+ T cells sorted from blood. All receptors derive from a man aged 18 to 29 in good health. CDR3s include the opening cysteine and the closing phenylalanine or tryptophan. D genes are given only for firm matches. Size tells how often a clone was seen (once, few, many) or the class of an expanded clone, and some rows leave it out.

J gene: TRBJ1-2; V gene: TRBV7-9; D gene: .; clone size: .; CDR3 protein: CASSLDPWDGYTF; CDR3 DNA: TGTGCCAGCAGCTTAGATCCTTGGGATGGCTACACCTTC
J gene: TRBJ2-1; V gene: TRBV11-2; D gene: .; clone size: .; CDR3 protein: CASSLVSGVSSYNEQFF; CDR3 DNA: TGTGCCAGCAGCTTAGTATCAGGAGTCAGCTCCTACAATGAGCAGTTCTTC
J gene: TRBJ1-4; V gene: TRBV19; D gene: .; clone size: .; CDR3 protein: CATRDGGTNEKLFF; CDR3 DNA: TGTGCCACTCGAGACGGGGGCACAAATGAAAAACTGTTTTTT
J gene: TRBJ2-3; V gene: TRBV7-9; D gene: TRBD2; clone size: .; CDR3 protein: CASSLQLAGVVTDTQYF; CDR3 DNA: TGTGCCAGCAGCTTACAGTTAGCGGGAGTGGTCACAGATACGCAGTATTTT
J gene: TRBJ2-1; V gene: TRBV2; D gene: .; clone size: .; CDR3 protein: CASSPSEAGSYNEQFF; CDR3 DNA: TGTGCCAGCAGCCCCTCGGAAGCGGGCTCCTACAATGAGCAGTTCTTC
J gene: TRBJ2-7; V gene: TRBV19; D gene: .; clone size: once; CDR3 protein: CASSVGLAYEQYF; CDR3 DNA: TGTGCCAGTAGTGTGGGACTGGCTTACGAGCAGTACTTC
J gene: TRBJ2-1; V gene: TRBV5-6; D gene: .; clone size: .; CDR3 protein: CASSLIEGEQFF; CDR3 DNA: TGTGCCAGCAGCTTGATAGAGGGTGAGCAGTTCTTC
J gene: TRBJ2-1; V gene: TRBV2; D gene: TRBD2; clone size: .; CDR3 protein: CASSLLAGDYNEQFF; CDR3 DNA: TGTGCCAGCAGCCTCCTAGCGGGAGACTACAATGAGCAGTTCTTC
J gene: TRBJ2-7; V gene: TRBV27; D gene: .; clone size: .; CDR3 protein: CASSPSGTYEQYF; CDR3 DNA: TGTGCCAGCAGCCCCTCTGGGACCTACGAGCAGTACTTC
J gene: TRBJ2-7; V gene: TRBV6-1; D gene: .; clone size: .; CDR3 protein: CASNIQGASPYEQYF; CDR3 DNA: TGTGCCAGCAACATACAGGGTGCGTCCCCTTACGAGCAGTACTTC
J gene: TRBJ1-1; V gene: TRBV4-3; D gene: .; clone size: .; CDR3 protein: CASSQDSEGTNTEAFF; CDR3 DNA: TGCGCCAGCAGCCAAGATAGTGAGGGGACCAACACTGAAGCTTTCTTT
J gene: TRBJ2-2; V gene: TRBV27; D gene: .; clone size: once; CDR3 protein: CASRPRGGPAGELFF; CDR3 DNA: TGTGCCAGCAGGCCCCGTGGGGGGCCCGCCGGGGAGCTGTTTTTT
J gene: TRBJ2-6; V gene: TRBV2; D gene: TRBD1; clone size: .; CDR3 protein: CASSEALRARGSSGANVLTF; CDR3 DNA: TGTGCCAGCAGTGAAGCGCTAAGGGCCAGGGGGAGCTCTGGGGCCAACGTCCTGACTTTC
J gene: TRBJ1-2; V gene: TRBV14; D gene: .; clone size: .; CDR3 protein: CASSRGGSYGYTF; CDR3 DNA: TGTGCCAGCAGCCGTGGCGGTTCCTATGGCTACACCTTC
J gene: TRBJ1-2; V gene: TRBV27; D gene: TRBD1; clone size: .; CDR3 protein: CASSLRQGYGYTF; CDR3 DNA: TGTGCCAGCAGTCTTAGACAGGGCTATGGCTACACCTTC
J gene: TRBJ2-2; V gene: TRBV11-2; D gene: TRBD1; clone size: .; CDR3 protein: CASSFVLGQAETGELFF; CDR3 DNA: TGTGCCAGCAGCTTCGTCTTGGGACAGGCGGAAACCGGGGAGCTGTTTTTT
J gene: TRBJ2-5; V gene: TRBV28; D gene: .; clone size: .; CDR3 protein: CASSFRLGETQYF; CDR3 DNA: TGTGCCAGCAGTTTCAGACTAGGGGAGACCCAGTACTTC
J gene: TRBJ2-7; V gene: TRBV9; D gene: .; clone size: .; CDR3 protein: CASSVGGPTYEQYF; CDR3 DNA: TGTGCCAGCAGCGTAGGGGGACCCACCTACGAGCAGTACTTC
J gene: TRBJ2-7; V gene: TRBV30; D gene: .; clone size: .; CDR3 protein: CAWSESDEQYF; CDR3 DNA: TGTGCCTGGAGTGAAAGCGACGAGCAGTACTTC
J gene: TRBJ2-1; V gene: TRBV5-6; D gene: TRBD2; clone size: once; CDR3 protein: CASSLALAGGYNEQFF; CDR3 DNA: TGTGCCAGCAGCTTGGCTCTAGCGGGAGGGTACAATGAGCAGTTCTTC
J gene: TRBJ2-7; V gene: TRBV11-2; D gene: .; clone size: .; CDR3 protein: CASSLDWGGLSYEQYF; CDR3 DNA: TGTGCCAGCAGCTTAGATTGGGGGGGCCTCTCCTACGAGCAGTACTTC
J gene: TRBJ1-2; V gene: TRBV28; D gene: .; clone size: .; CDR3 protein: CASSFAVEGYGYTF; CDR3 DNA: TGTGCCAGCAGTTTCGCTGTCGAGGGCTATGGCTACACCTTC
J gene: TRBJ2-4; V gene: TRBV7-2; D gene: TRBD1; clone size: .; CDR3 protein: CASSLPGTGKNIQYF; CDR3 DNA: TGTGCCAGCAGCTTACCCGGGACAGGCAAAAACATTCAGTACTTC
J gene: TRBJ2-7; V gene: TRBV30; D gene: .; clone size: .; CDR3 protein: CAWARGGEQYF; CDR3 DNA: TGTGCCTGGGCCAGGGGGGGCGAGCAGTACTTC
J gene: TRBJ2-6; V gene: TRBV5-6; D gene: .; clone size: .; CDR3 protein: CASSLGGLGNVLTF; CDR3 DNA: TGTGCCAGCAGCCTGGGGGGCCTGGGCAACGTCCTGACTTTC
J gene: TRBJ2-3; V gene: TRBV14; D gene: .; clone size: .; CDR3 protein: CASSQDPTDTQYF; CDR3 DNA: TGTGCCAGCAGCCAAGATCCAACAGATACGCAGTATTTT
J gene: TRBJ2-7; V gene: TRBV14; D gene: .; clone size: .; CDR3 protein: CASSQESGQIYEQYF; CDR3 DNA: TGTGCCAGCAGCCAAGAATCGGGACAAATCTACGAGCAGTACTTC
J gene: TRBJ1-2; V gene: TRBV6-5; D gene: .; clone size: .; CDR3 protein: CASSHDGETGYTF; CDR3 DNA: TGTGCCAGCAGTCACGATGGCGAAACCGGCTACACCTTC
J gene: TRBJ1-1; V gene: TRBV4-3; D gene: .; clone size: once; CDR3 protein: CASSQEDRNTEAFF; CDR3 DNA: TGCGCCAGCAGCCAAGAGGACAGGAACACTGAAGCTTTCTTT
J gene: TRBJ1-4; V gene: TRBV29-1; D gene: TRBD1; clone size: .; CDR3 protein: CSVPPGQGRANEKLFF; CDR3 DNA: TGCAGCGTTCCCCCGGGACAGGGGAGGGCTAATGAAAAACTGTTTTTT
J gene: TRBJ1-2; V gene: TRBV27; D gene: TRBD1; clone size: once; CDR3 protein: CASSLSRVQGVLYGYTF; CDR3 DNA: TGTGCCAGCAGTTTATCAAGGGTGCAGGGGGTACTCTATGGCTACACCTTC
J gene: TRBJ2-2; V gene: TRBV27; D gene: .; clone size: once; CDR3 protein: CASMLRTHSTGELFF; CDR3 DNA: TGTGCCAGCATGCTGAGGACACACTCCACCGGGGAGCTGTTTTTT
J gene: TRBJ2-7; V gene: TRBV11-2; D gene: .; clone size: once; CDR3 protein: CASSLNSYEQYF; CDR3 DNA: TGTGCCAGCAGCTTAAATTCCTACGAGCAGTACTTC
J gene: TRBJ2-3; V gene: TRBV5-4; D gene: .; clone size: .; CDR3 protein: CANGRVGTDTQYF; CDR3 DNA: TGTGCCAACGGAAGGGTGGGCACAGATACGCAGTATTTT